This T cell receptor beta chain derives from a study of blood T cell repertoires in COVID-19. Looking at the study overall: Samples representing acute and convalescent COVID-19 were sourced from the United States, Italy and Spain. Sources were T cells, B-cell-depleted T cells, or PBMCs; the material itself was cDNA or gDNA.

In the original processing: Cell counts per sample came from amplifying reference gene primers. Measured with immunoSEQ multiplex PCR; TCRdb has only the in-frame clones, and not every one. The V and J calls and the clone size are those of that table, but D and trimming were determined from the DNA. The sample lists 97,000 or so clones, roughly 82% occurring once. This clone turned up a few times. This CDR3 is 16 amino acids long. The germline V gene encodes CDR1 SGHTA and CDR2 FQGNSA. V was pared by 2 bases and J by 7 bases, with 11 bases of the junction left unmatched. The source is a man older than 75 with acute or convalescent COVID-19. The J gene is TRBJ1-3, the V gene TRBV7-2, with 7 bases matching TRBD1. The source material was peripheral blood. Here the CDR3 reads CASSLLGQMKLNTIYF. The CDR3 region has the DNA TGTGCCAGCAGCTTACTGGGACAGATGAAATTGAACACCATATATTTT.